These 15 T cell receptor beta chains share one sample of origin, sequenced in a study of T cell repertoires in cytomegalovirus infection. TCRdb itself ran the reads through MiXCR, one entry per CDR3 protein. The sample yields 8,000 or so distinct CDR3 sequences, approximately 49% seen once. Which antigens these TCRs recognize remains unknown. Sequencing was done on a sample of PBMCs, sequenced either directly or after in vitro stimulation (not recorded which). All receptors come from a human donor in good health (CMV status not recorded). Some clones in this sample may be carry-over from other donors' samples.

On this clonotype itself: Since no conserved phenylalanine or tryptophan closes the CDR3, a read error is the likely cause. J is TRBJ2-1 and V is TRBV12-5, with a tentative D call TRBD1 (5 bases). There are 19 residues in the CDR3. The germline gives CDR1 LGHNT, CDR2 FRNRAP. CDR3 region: CASGLVSVLGAVPYNEQFV. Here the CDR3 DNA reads TGTGCGAGTGGTTTGGTATCGGTCCTAGGGGCCGTCCCCTACAATGAGCAGTTCGTC.

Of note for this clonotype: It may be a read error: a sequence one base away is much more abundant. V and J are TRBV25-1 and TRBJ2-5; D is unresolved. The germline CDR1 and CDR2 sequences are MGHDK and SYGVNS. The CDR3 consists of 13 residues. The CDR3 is CASSAVYQDTQYF. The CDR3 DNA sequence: TGTGCCAGCAGTGCGGTGTACCAAGATACCCAGTACTTC. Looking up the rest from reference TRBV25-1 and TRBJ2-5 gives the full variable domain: EADIYQTPRYLVIGTGKKITLECSQTMGHDKMYWYQQDPGMELHLIHYSYGVNSTEKGDLSSESTVSRIRTEHFPLTLESARPSHTSQYLCASSAVYQDTQYFGPGTRLLVL.

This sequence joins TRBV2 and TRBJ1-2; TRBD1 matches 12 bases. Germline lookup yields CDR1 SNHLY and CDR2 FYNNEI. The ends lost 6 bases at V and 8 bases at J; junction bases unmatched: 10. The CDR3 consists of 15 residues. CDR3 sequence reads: CASRAGTGGTVGYTF. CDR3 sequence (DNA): TGTGCCAGCAGAGCAGGGACAGGGGGCACCGTGGGCTACACCTTC.

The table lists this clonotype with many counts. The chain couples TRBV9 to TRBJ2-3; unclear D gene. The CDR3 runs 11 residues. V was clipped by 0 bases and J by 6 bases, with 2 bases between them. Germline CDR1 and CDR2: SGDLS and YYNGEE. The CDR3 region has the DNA TGTGCCAGCAGCGTAGGGGATACGCAGTATTTT. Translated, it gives CASSVGDTQYF.

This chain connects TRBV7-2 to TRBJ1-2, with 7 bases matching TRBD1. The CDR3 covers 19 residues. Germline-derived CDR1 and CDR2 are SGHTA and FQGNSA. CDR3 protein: CSCCLGDVTPTGLGSGYTF. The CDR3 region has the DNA TGTTCCTGCTGCTTAGGGGACGTCACTCCGACAGGGTTGGGTAGTGGCTACACCTTC. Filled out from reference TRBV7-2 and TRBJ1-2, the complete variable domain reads GAGVSQSPSNKVTEKGKDVELRCDPISGHTALYWYRQSLGQGLEFLIYFQGNSAPDKSGLPSDRFSAERTGGSVSTLTIQRTQQEDSAVYLCSCCLGDVTPTGLGSGYTFGSGTRLTVV.

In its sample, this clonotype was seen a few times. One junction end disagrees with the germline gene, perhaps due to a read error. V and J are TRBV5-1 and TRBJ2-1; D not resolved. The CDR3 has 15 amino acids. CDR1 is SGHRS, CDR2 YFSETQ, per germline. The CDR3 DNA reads TGCGACAGCAGCTTGTTCTCGACATCTGGCAATGAGCAGTTCTTC. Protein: CDSSLFSTSGNEQFF.

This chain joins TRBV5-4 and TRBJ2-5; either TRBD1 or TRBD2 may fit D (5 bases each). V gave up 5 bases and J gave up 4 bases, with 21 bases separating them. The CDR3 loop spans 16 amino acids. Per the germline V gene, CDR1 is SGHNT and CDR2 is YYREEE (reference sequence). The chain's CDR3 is CASSRGPRESSETQYF. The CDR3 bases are TGTGCCAGCAGTCGGGGCCCCCGGGAATCATCAGAGACCCAGTACTTC. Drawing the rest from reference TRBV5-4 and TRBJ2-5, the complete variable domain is ETGVTQSPTHLIKTRGQQVTLRCSSQSGHNTVSWYQQALGQGPQFIFQYYREEENGRGNFPPRFSGLQFPNYSSELNVNALELDDSALYLCASSRGPRESSETQYFGPGTRLLVL.

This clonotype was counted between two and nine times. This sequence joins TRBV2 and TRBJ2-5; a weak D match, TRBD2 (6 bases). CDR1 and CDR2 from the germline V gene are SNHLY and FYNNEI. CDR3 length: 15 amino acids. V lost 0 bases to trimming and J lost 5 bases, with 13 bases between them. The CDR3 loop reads CASSEAWRDGETQYF. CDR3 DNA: TGTGCCAGCAGTGAAGCTTGGCGGGATGGGGAGACCCAGTACTTC.

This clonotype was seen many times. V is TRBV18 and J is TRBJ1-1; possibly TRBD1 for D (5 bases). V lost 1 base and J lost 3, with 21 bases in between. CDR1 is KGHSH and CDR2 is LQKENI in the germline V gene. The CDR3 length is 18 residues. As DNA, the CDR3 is TGTGCCAGCTCACCACGGGTTACGGACGGGGGAAGGGACACTGAAGCTTTCTTT. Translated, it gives CASSPRVTDGGRDTEAFF.

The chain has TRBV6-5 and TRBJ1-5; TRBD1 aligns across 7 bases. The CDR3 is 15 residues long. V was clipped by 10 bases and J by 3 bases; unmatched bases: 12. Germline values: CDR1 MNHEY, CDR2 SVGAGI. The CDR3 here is CATSLRQGNNQPQHF. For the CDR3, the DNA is TGTGCCACAAGCCTCAGACAGGGCAACAATCAGCCCCAGCATTTT.

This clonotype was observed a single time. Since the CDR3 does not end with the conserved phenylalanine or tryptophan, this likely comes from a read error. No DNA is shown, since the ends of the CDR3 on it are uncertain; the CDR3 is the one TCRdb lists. The CDR3 region is CASSLAHYGRANEQLL. The chain has TRBV12-3 or TRBV12-4 and TRBJ2-1; TRBD2, as called in the table, went unchecked against the DNA. The CDR3 contains 16 residues when both ends are counted.

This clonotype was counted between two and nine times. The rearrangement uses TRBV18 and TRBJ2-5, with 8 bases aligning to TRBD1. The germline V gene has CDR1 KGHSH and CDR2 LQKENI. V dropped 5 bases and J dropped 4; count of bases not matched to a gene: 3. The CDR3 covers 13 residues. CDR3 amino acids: CASSSGQGETQYF. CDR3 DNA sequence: TGTGCCAGCTCATCCGGACAGGGAGAGACCCAGTACTTC. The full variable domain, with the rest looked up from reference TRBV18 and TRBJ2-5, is NAGVMQNPRHLVRRRGQEARLRCSPMKGHSHVYWYRQLPEEGLKFMVYLQKENIIDESGMPKERFSAEFPKEGPSILRIQQVVRGDSAAYFCASSSGQGETQYFGPGTRLLVL.

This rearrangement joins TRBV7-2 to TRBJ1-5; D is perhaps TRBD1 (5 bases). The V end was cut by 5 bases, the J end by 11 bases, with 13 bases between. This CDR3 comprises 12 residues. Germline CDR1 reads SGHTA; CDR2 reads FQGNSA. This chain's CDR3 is CASSLGGWAQHF. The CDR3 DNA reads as TGTGCCAGCAGCCTTGGGGGATGGGCCCAGCATTTT.

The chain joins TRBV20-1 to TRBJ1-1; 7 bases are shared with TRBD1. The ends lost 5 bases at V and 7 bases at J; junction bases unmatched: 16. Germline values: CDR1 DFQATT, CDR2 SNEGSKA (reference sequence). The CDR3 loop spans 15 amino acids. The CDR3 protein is CSASLRGGTSVEAFF. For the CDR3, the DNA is TGCAGTGCTTCCCTCAGGGGGGGAACGAGTGTTGAAGCTTTCTTT.

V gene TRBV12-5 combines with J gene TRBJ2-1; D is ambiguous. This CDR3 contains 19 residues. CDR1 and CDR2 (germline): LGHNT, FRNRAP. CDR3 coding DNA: TGTGCGCGTGGTGTGGTATCGGTAATAGGGTCCGTCCCCTACAATGAGCAGTTCTTC. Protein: CARGVVSVIGSVPYNEQFF.